What follows describes a single T cell receptor (beta chain). Antigen unknown. A read error may account for a junction end that differs from germline. This CDR3 has 16 residues. CDR1 and CDR2 (germline): SGDLS, YYNGEE. These data are taken from a study of blood T cells in healthy people across ages. Study-level results: A strong correlation was found between TCR beta diversity and the percentage of naive T cells.

Next came a second PCR, run for roughly 6 to 11 cycles, which used a sample-barcoded 5' primer along with a J-beta primer mix. All cDNA molecules were each tagged by a template-switch adaptor with 12 random nucleotides. One entry per CDR3 protein results from TCRdb running MiXCR on the 5' RACE reads. Seen here are roughly 800,000 distinct CDR3 sequences, about 36% observed once, and the top ten hold 10% to 15%. Donation came from healthy Caucasian individuals in Russia who were aged roughly 6 to 95. This clonotype was sampled from a man between 18 and 35 years old in good health. The sample was blood. This chain links TRBV9 with TRBJ2-1; D might be TRBD2 (7 bases). The CDR3 reads CANSVASGGAHNEQFF. The CDR3 DNA reads as TGTGCCAACAGCGTAGCTTCGGGGGGCGCCCACAATGAGCAGTTCTTC.